This T cell receptor (beta chain) was observed in a study of response to subunit inactivated influenza vaccine. Points from the study as a whole: T cells newly recruited by each seasonal influenza vaccination are few, the authors suggested.

TCRdb ran MiXCR on the RT-PCR reads and lists one entry per CDR3 protein. The table shows some 500,000 distinct CDR3 sequences, with approximately 12% occurring only once. There are a few counts of this clonotype. Its antigen remains unidentified. The germline V gene has CDR1 SGHTA and CDR2 FQGNSA. The CDR3 sequence is 14 residues long. The V gene lost 5 bases and the J gene lost 6 bases, with 16 bases spanning the gap. The clonotype comes from a man between 45 and 60 years old who received an inactivated influenza vaccine. Sequences were derived from PBMCs from blood, sampled roughly 45 days after vaccination. The chain carries TRBV7-2 and TRBJ2-5; D unclear. CDR3 sequence (DNA): TGTGCCAGCAGCCCTAGATGGGGTGAGCAGACCCAGTACTTC. Its protein is CASSPRWGEQTQYF. Full variable domain (remainder filled in from reference TRBV7-2 and TRBJ2-5): GAGVSQSPSNKVTEKGKDVELRCDPISGHTALYWYRQSLGQGLEFLIYFQGNSAPDKSGLPSDRFSAERTGGSVSTLTIQRTQQEDSAVYLCASSPRWGEQTQYFGPGTRLLVL.